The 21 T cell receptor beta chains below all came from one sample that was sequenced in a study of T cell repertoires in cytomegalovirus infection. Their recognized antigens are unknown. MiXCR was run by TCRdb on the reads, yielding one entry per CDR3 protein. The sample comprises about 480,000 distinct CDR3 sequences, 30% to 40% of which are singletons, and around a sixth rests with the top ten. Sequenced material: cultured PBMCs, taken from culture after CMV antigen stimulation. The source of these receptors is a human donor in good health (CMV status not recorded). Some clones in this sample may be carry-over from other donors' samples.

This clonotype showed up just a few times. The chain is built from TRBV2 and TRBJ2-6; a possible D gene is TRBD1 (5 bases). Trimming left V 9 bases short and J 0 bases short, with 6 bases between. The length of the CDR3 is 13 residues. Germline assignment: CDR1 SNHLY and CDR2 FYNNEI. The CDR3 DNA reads TGTGCCAGGACAGACTCTGGGGCCAACGTCCTGACTTTC. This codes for CARTDSGANVLTF.

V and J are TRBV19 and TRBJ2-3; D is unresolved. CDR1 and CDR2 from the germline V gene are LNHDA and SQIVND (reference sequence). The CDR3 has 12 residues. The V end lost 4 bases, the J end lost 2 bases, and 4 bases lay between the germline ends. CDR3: CASSTDTDTQYF. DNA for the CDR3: TGTGCCAGTAGTACCGACACAGATACGCAGTATTTT.

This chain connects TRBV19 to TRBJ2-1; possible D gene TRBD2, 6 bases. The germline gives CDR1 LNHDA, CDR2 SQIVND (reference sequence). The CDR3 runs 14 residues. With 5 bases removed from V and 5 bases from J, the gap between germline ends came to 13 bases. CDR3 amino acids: CASSRDSRHNEQFF. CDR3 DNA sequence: TGTGCCAGTAGTCGGGACTCACGACACAATGAGCAGTTCTTC. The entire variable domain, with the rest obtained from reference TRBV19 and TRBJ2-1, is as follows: DGGITQSPKYLFRKEGQNVTLSCEQNLNHDAMYWYRQDPGQGLRLIYYSQIVNDFQKGDIAEGYSVSREKKESFPLTVTSAQKNPTAFYLCASSRDSRHNEQFFGPGTRLTVL.

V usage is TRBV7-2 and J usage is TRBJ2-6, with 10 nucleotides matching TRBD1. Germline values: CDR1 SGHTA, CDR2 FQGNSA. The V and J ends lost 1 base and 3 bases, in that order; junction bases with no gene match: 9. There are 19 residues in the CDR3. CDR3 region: CASSLGGQGRIRGANVLTF. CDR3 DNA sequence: TGTGCCAGCAGCTTAGGGGGACAGGGGAGGATTCGTGGGGCCAACGTCCTGACTTTC.

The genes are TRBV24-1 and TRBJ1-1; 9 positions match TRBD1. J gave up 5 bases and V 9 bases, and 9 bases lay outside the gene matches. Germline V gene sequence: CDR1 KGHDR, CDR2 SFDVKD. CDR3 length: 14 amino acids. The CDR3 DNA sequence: TGTGCCACCGCTCCGGGACAGGGTGTGACTGAAGCTTTCTTT. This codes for CATAPGQGVTEAFF.

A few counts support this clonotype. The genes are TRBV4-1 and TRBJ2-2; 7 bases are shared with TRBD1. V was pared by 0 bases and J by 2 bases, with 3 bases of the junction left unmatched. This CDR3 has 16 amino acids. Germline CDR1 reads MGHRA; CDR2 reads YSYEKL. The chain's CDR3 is CASSQERGRNTGELFF. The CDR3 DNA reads TGCGCCAGCAGCCAAGAAAGGGGGCGCAACACCGGGGAGCTGTTTTTT.

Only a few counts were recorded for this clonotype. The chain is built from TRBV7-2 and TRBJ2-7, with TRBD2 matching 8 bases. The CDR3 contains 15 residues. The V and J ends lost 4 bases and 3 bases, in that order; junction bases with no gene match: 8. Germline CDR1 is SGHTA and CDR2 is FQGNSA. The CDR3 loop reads CASSSYPGGGYEQYF. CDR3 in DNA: TGTGCCAGCAGCTCCTACCCGGGAGGGGGCTACGAGCAGTACTTC. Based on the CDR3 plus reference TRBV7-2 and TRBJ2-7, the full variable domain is GAGVSQSPSNKVTEKGKDVELRCDPISGHTALYWYRQSLGQGLEFLIYFQGNSAPDKSGLPSDRFSAERTGGSVSTLTIQRTQQEDSAVYLCASSSYPGGGYEQYFGPGTRLTVT.

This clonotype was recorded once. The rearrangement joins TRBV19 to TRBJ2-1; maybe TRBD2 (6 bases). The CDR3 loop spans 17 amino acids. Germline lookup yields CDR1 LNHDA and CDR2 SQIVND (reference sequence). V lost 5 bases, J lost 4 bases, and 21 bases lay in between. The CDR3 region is CASSPRGDRGRYNEQFF. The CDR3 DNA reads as TGTGCCAGTAGTCCACGCGGGGACCGGGGTAGGTACAATGAGCAGTTCTTC.

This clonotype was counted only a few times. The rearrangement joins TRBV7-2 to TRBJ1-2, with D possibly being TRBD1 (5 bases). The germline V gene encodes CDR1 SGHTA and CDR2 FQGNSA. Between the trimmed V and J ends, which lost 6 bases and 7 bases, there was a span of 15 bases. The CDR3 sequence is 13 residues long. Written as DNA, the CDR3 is TGTGCCAGCAGACCCGAATGGGGGGGTGGCTACACCTTC. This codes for CASRPEWGGGYTF.

As DNA, the CDR3 is TGTGCCAGTATCGGACAGCCTTCCTACAATGAGCAGTTCTTC. It specifies CASIGQPSYNEQFF. The rearrangement uses TRBV19 and TRBJ2-1; a weak D match, TRBD1 (6 bases). The germline V gene has CDR1 LNHDA and CDR2 SQIVND (reference sequence). This CDR3 is 14 amino acids long. The V end was cut by 7 bases, the J end by 1 base, with 11 bases between. The complete variable domain, with remaining parts taken from reference TRBV19 and TRBJ2-1, reads DGGITQSPKYLFRKEGQNVTLSCEQNLNHDAMYWYRQDPGQGLRLIYYSQIVNDFQKGDIAEGYSVSREKKESFPLTVTSAQKNPTAFYLCASIGQPSYNEQFFGPGTRLTVL.

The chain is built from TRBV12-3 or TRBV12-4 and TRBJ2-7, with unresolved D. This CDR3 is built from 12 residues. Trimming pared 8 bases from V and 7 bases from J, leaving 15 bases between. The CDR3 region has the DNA TGTGCCAGCCGCCCCCGTGAAGGTGAGCAGTACTTC. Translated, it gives CASRPREGEQYF.

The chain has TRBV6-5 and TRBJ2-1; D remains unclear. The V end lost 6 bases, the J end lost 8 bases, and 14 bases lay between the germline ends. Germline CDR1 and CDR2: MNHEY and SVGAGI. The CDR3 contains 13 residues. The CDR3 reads CASRPRGYDEQFF. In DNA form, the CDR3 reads TGTGCCAGCAGACCCCGAGGATACGATGAGCAGTTCTTC.

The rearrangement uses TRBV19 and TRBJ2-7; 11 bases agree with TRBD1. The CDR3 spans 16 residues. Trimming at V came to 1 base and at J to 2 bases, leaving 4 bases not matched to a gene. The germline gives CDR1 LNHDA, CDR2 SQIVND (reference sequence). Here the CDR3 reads CASSIGTGGLAYEQYV. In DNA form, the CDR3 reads TGTGCCAGTAGTATAGGGACAGGGGGCTTAGCCTACGAGCAGTACGTC.

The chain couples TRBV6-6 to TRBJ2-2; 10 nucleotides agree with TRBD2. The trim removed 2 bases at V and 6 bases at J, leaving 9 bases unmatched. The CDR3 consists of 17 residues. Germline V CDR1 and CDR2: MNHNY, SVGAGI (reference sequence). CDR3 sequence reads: CASSYGASGRGAGELFF. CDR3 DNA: TGTGCCAGCAGTTACGGGGCTAGCGGGAGAGGGGCCGGGGAGCTGTTTTTT.

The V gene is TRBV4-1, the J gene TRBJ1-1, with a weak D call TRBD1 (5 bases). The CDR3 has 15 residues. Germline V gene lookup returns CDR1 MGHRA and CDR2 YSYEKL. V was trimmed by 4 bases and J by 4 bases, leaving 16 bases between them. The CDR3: CASSPTDRTSTEAFF. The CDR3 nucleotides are TGCGCCAGCAGCCCGACAGACAGAACCAGCACTGAAGCTTTCTTT.

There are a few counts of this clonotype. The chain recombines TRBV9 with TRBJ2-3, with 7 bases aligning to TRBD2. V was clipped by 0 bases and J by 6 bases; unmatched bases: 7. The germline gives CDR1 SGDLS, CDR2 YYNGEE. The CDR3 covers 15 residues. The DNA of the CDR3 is TGTGCCAGCAGCGTAGGGAGCGGGACCTTGGATACGCAGTATTTT. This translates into CASSVGSGTLDTQYF.

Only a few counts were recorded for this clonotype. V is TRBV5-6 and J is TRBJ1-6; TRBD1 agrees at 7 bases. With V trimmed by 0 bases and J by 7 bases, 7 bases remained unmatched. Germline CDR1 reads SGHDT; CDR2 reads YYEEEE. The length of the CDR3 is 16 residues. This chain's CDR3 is CASSLGTGVRNSPLHF. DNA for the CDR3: TGTGCCAGCAGCTTGGGTACAGGGGTGAGGAATTCACCCCTCCACTTT.

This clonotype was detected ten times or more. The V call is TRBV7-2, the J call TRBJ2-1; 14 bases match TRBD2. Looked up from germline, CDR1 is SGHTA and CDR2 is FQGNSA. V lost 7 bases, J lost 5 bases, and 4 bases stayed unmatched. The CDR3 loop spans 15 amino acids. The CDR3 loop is CASTRLAGGNNEQFF. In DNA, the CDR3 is TGTGCCAGCACCAGACTAGCGGGAGGGAACAATGAGCAGTTCTTC.

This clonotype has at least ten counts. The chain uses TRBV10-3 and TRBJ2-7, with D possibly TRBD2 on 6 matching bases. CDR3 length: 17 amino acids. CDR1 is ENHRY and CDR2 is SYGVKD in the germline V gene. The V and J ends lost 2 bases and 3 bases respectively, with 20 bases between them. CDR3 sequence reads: CAISEKGSTGEGYEQYV. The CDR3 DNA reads TGTGCCATCAGTGAGAAGGGCTCAACGGGAGAAGGCTACGAGCAGTACGTC.

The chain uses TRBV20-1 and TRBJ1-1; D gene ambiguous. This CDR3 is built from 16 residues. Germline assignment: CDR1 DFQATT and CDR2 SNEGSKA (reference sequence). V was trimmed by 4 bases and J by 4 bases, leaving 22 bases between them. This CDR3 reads CSATGLVDNDGTEAFF. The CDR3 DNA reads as TGCAGTGCTACCGGATTAGTAGATAACGACGGCACTGAAGCTTTCTTT.

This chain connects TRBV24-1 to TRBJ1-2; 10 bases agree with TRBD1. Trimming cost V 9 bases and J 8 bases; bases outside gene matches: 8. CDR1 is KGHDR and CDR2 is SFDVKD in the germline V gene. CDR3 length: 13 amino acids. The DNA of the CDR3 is TGTGCCACCGAGAAGGGACAGGGGCAAGGCTACACCTTC. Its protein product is CATEKGQGQGYTF.